This paragraph covers one T cell receptor (beta chain) sequence. Its antigen is still unknown. Germline V gene data show CDR1 as SEHNR and CDR2 as FQNEAQ (reference sequence). V shed 5 bases, J shed 6 bases, and the junction held 10 bases outside the gene matches. The CDR3 length is 15 residues. The protocol was immunoSEQ multiplex PCR, while the TCRdb copy is restricted to in-frame clones and leaves out a portion. The repertoire consists of 50,000 to 65,000 clones, with 86% occurring once and the leading ten covering 2.8%. These data come from a study of T cells after posttransplantation cyclophosphamide. General study results and limits: TRB overlap between skin or GI tissue T cells and blood was limited. Recipient CMV seropositivity and CMV reactivation strongly tracked TRB clonality. Donor-recipient repertoire similarity was low at 1-2 months, rising over year one.

Sequenced sample: PBMCs. The TCR originated in a man aged 25 to 45 with a blood cancer, CMV-positive, and with a related stem cell donor. The V call is TRBV7-9, the J call TRBJ2-3; 8 positions match TRBD1. In DNA form, the CDR3 reads TGTGCCAGCAGCCGGACAGGGTCGCTATGGGATACGCAGTATTTT. This codes for CASSRTGSLWDTQYF.